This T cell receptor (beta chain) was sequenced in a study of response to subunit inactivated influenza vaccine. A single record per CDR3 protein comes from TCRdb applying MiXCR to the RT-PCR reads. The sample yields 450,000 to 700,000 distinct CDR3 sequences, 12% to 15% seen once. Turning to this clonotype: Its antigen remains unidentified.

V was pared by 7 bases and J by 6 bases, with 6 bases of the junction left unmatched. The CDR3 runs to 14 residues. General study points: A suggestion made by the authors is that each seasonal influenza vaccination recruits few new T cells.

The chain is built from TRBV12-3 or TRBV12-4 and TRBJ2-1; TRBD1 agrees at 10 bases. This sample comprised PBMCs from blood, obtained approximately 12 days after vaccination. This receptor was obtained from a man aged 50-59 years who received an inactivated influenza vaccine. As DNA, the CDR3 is TGTGCCAGCACCCGACAGGGGGCGGTCAATGAGCAGTTCTTC. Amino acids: CASTRQGAVNEQFF.